This is a list of T cell receptor beta chains from one sample in a study of blood T cell repertoires in COVID-19. This table comes from immunoSEQ multiplex PCR, and its TCRdb copy is limited to in-frame clones, with some not included. The data contain 150,000 to 200,000 clones, approximately 80% of them seen just once; the ten biggest clones take up over 10%. The sequencing sample was made of peripheral blood. The receptors stem from a man in his 70s who had recovered from COVID-19. Each CDR3 is given with its conserved first and last residue. A D gene is named only where the DNA matches it firmly. Expanded clones are given a class, and other clones once, few, many or no size at all.

V	D	J	size	DNA	CDR3
TRBV3-1/TRBV3-2	TRBD1	TRBJ2-7	-	TGTGCCAGCAGCCAATGGGGACAGGGGGCCGAGCAGTACTTC	CASSQWGQGAEQYF
TRBV7-8	-	TRBJ2-5	few	TGTGCCAGCAGCTTAGGGGGAGGGGGGACCCAGTACTTC	CASSLGGGGTQYF
TRBV14	-	TRBJ1-2	many	TGTGCCAGCAGCCAAGAGATGGACAGACGCTATGGCTACACCTTC	CASSQEMDRRYGYTF
TRBV7-3	-	TRBJ2-1	-	TGTGCCAGCAGCTCCGCGGGGTACAATGAGCAGTTCTTC	CASSSAGYNEQFF
TRBV19	-	TRBJ2-5	-	TGTGCCACCCGCATAAGCGGCGTTGCAGTAGAGACCCAGTACTTC	CATRISGVAVETQYF
TRBV2	TRBD1	TRBJ1-2	few	TGTGCCAGCAGTGAGGGACAGGGGGCGGATGGCTACACCTTC	CASSEGQGADGYTF
TRBV10-3	TRBD2	TRBJ2-7	once	TGTGCCATCAGTCAAGGACTAGCGGGAGGCTCCTACGAGCAGTACTTC	CAISQGLAGGSYEQYF
TRBV5-6	TRBD1	TRBJ2-3	-	TGTGCCAGCAGCTCGACAGGGGGCACAGATACGCAGTATTTT	CASSSTGGTDTQYF
TRBV27	-	TRBJ2-7	-	TGTGCCACCACGAGGGCGGGTAGCTACGAGCAGTACTTC	CATTRAGSYEQYF
TRBV7-9	TRBD2	TRBJ2-3	-	TGTGCCAGCAGCTTAGCGCAGCTAGCGGGAGGCCCAGATACGCAGTATTTT	CASSLAQLAGGPDTQYF
TRBV10-3	-	TRBJ2-3	-	TGTGCCATCAGTGAGTCGACTCTAGCGATGAACACAGATACGCAGTATTTT	CAISESTLAMNTDTQYF
TRBV7-3	TRBD1	TRBJ2-1	-	TGTGCCAGCAGCCTCACAGGGGGCAGCGGGAATGAGCAGTTCTTC	CASSLTGGSGNEQFF
TRBV19	-	TRBJ1-1	few	TGTGCCAGTAGCGTCGCGGAAAACACTGAAGCTTTCTTT	CASSVAENTEAFF
TRBV5-6	TRBD1	TRBJ2-7	-	TGTGCCAGCAGTTACCGGACAGGGAACGTCTACGAGCAGTACTTC	CASSYRTGNVYEQYF
TRBV7-9	-	TRBJ2-3	once	TGTGCCAGCACCCAGGGGTTAGATACGCAGTATTTT	CASTQGLDTQYF
TRBV2	TRBD2	TRBJ2-1	-	TGTGCCAGCAGTATAGCGGGAGGGGGACAGAGTGAGCAGTTCTTC	CASSIAGGGQSEQFF
TRBV19	-	TRBJ1-4	-	TGTGCCAGTAGCAAGCCACTAAGTAATGAAAAACTGTTTTTT	CASSKPLSNEKLFF
TRBV4-3	-	TRBJ1-2	-	TGCGCCAGCAGCCAAGTGATCGACAGGAGAGCTGGCTACACCTTC	CASSQVIDRRAGYTF
TRBV24-1	TRBD1	TRBJ2-3	-	TGTGCCACCAGTGAGAGTTGGACAGGGAGCACAGATACGCAGTATTTT	CATSESWTGSTDTQYF
TRBV6-2/TRBV6-3	-	TRBJ1-4	-	TGTGCCAGCAGTTATCGGTCAGGGAATGAAAAACTGTTTTTT	CASSYRSGNEKLFF
TRBV4-1	TRBD2	TRBJ2-3	-	TGCGCCAGCAGCCAAGATCCCGGGAGGGCGGGCACAGATACGCAGTATTTT	CASSQDPGRAGTDTQYF
TRBV27	TRBD2	TRBJ2-7	-	TGTGCCAGCGCTGTTGCTCACGGGGGGAACGAGCAGTACTTC	CASAVAHGGNEQYF
TRBV20-1	-	TRBJ1-5	-	TGCAGTGCTAGTTCCGGGACAAACCTCAATCAGCCCCAGCATTTT	CSASSGTNLNQPQHF
TRBV6-5	-	TRBJ2-7	-	TGTGCCAGCAGCTCGACAGATTTCTACGAGCAGTACTTC	CASSSTDFYEQYF
TRBV6-2/TRBV6-3	TRBD2	TRBJ2-4	-	TGTGCCAGCAGCCGACTAGCGGGAGAGCGGGACATTCAGTACTTC	CASSRLAGERDIQYF
TRBV28	TRBD1	TRBJ1-5	-	TGTGCCACCGGACAGGCCCAACTTCCTTATAGCAATCAGCCCCAGCATTTT	CATGQAQLPYSNQPQHF